One sample yielded the 9 T cell receptor beta chains listed below, sequenced in a study of OX40 agonist ivuxolimab in advanced cancers. TCRdb's copy holds only in-frame clones and misses some; the assay was immunoSEQ multiplex PCR. This sample has under 40,000 clones, with 75% to 85% found just once. The sample here was CD4+ or CD8+ T cells sorted from blood, taken in a trial of the OX40 agonist ivuxolimab. The receptors were sampled from an adult with an advanced solid tumor such as melanoma, head and neck, liver or kidney cancer.

The sample holds a few counts of this clone. This chain links TRBV7-6 with TRBJ1-1; a weak D match, TRBD1 (5 bases). This CDR3 region has 14 residues. CDR1 and CDR2 (germline): SGHVS, FNYEAQ. With 4 bases removed from V and 7 bases from J, the gap between germline ends came to 16 bases. CDR3 region: CASSSGHQSSEAFF. CDR3 bases: TGTGCCAGCAGCTCCGGACACCAGAGTAGTGAAGCTTTCTTT.

The V and J genes are TRBV7-3 and TRBJ2-1; 7 nucleotides line up with TRBD2. CDR3 length: 15 residues. V lost 5 bases, J lost 4 bases, and 8 bases stayed unmatched. The V gene's germline CDR1 is SGHTA and CDR2 FQGTGA. CDR3 in DNA: TGTGCCAGCAGCCTCGGGGGGAGTGGATACAATGAGCAGTTCTTC. Translating gives CASSLGGSGYNEQFF.

The chain is built from TRBV6-5 and TRBJ2-7; D perhaps matches TRBD1 (5 bases). V shed 5 bases and J shed 3 bases, with 11 bases lying between them. In germline, CDR1 is MNHEY, CDR2 SVGAGI. The CDR3 extends over 13 amino acids. Written as DNA, the CDR3 is TGTGCCAGCAGTAGGCAGGGTAGCTACGAGCAGTACTTC. This translates into CASSRQGSYEQYF.

This chain uses TRBV7-2 with TRBJ2-3; D gene uncertain. Trimming pared 3 bases from V and 6 bases from J, leaving 7 bases between. The CDR3 runs 12 residues. Germline CDR1 SGHTA, CDR2 FQGNSA. The CDR3 DNA reads TGTGCCAGCAGCTTCGGACGCGATACGCAGTATTTT. This gives the protein CASSFGRDTQYF.

V and J are TRBV12-5 and TRBJ2-2; possibly TRBD1 for D (6 bases). From germline, CDR1 is LGHNT and CDR2 FRNRAP. The CDR3 sequence is 15 residues long. With 3 bases removed from V and 0 bases from J, the gap between germline ends came to 8 bases. CDR3: CASGFGQTNTGELFF. The CDR3 DNA reads as TGTGCTAGTGGTTTCGGACAGACGAACACCGGGGAGCTGTTTTTT.

The J gene is TRBJ1-2, the V gene TRBV11-2; D is perhaps TRBD1 (6 bases). This CDR3 is built from 14 residues. Between the trimmed V and J ends, which lost 1 base and 3 bases, there was a span of 9 bases. The germline V gene has CDR1 SGHAT and CDR2 FQNNGV. This CDR3 reads CASSLVGGDYGYTF. The CDR3 DNA sequence: TGTGCCAGCAGCTTAGTAGGGGGGGACTATGGCTACACCTTC.

The chain joins TRBV28 to TRBJ2-5; TRBD2 agrees at 16 bases. Losses at the gene ends were 4 bases for V and 10 bases for J; bases not matched to a gene: 6. CDR3 length: 15 residues. CDR1 and CDR2 from the germline V gene are MDHEN and SYDVKM. In DNA, the CDR3 is TGTGCCAGCAGTTCAGGGACTAGCGGGGGGGCGGTCCAGTACTTC. Translated: CASSSGTSGGAVQYF.

This clone has just a few counts. V is TRBV2 and J is TRBJ2-2, with D possibly TRBD1 on 5 matching bases. Trimming took 3 bases from V and 7 from J, leaving 12 bases between them. Looked up from germline, CDR1 is SNHLY and CDR2 is FYNNEI. This CDR3 has 14 amino acids. The CDR3 spells CASSDEGANGELFF. The CDR3 bases are TGTGCCAGCAGTGATGAAGGGGCTAACGGGGAGCTGTTTTTT.

The chain carries TRBV7-3 and TRBJ2-2; 7 bases fit TRBD2. The CDR3 spans 15 residues. Germline V gene data show CDR1 as SGHTA and CDR2 as FQGTGA. Trimming at V came to 5 bases and at J to 4 bases, leaving 7 bases not matched to a gene. CDR3 in amino acids: CASSPAAGTTGELFF. CDR3 coding DNA: TGTGCCAGCAGCCCAGCAGCGGGGACCACCGGGGAGCTGTTTTTT.